Listed here are 4 T cell receptor beta chains from one sample, sequenced in a study of tissue T cells after allogeneic stem cell transplantation. TCRdb keeps only in-frame clones here, not all; method: immunoSEQ multiplex PCR. Of 35,000 to 50,000 clones listed, roughly 89% are singletons. The sample here was blood, taken before transplantation. The receptor set was obtained from a woman aged 40 to 75 who later had graft-versus-host disease after an allogeneic stem cell transplant.

The chain recombines TRBV18 with TRBJ2-5; TRBD1 matches at 7 bases. The CDR3 has 13 amino acids. Germline V lookup: CDR1 KGHSH, CDR2 LQKENI. Trimming cost V 6 bases and J 1 base; bases outside gene matches: 2. Here the CDR3 reads CASSWTGQETQYF. CDR3 nucleotides: TGTGCCAGCTCGTGGACAGGCCAAGAGACCCAGTACTTC.

The V call is TRBV27, the J call TRBJ2-7, with D possibly matching TRBD1 (5 bases). CDR1 is MNHEY, CDR2 SMNVEV, per germline (reference sequence). The length of the CDR3 is 17 residues. The V end lost 0 bases, the J end lost 2 bases, and 17 bases lay between the germline ends. The CDR3: CASSLSPPDSPTYEQYF. The CDR3 coding sequence is TGTGCCAGCAGTTTATCGCCCCCCGACAGTCCTACCTACGAGCAGTACTTC.

This chain's CDR3 is CASSQTENTEAFF. The CDR3 DNA reads TGTGCCAGCAGCCAAACAGAGAACACTGAAGCTTTCTTT. The rearrangement uses TRBV11-2 and TRBJ1-1; D gene uncertain. The ends were cut back, 5 bases at V and 1 base at J, with 8 bases in the middle. The germline gives CDR1 SGHAT, CDR2 FQNNGV. The CDR3 contains 13 residues.

In this sample, this clone turned up once. This rearrangement joins TRBV27 to TRBJ1-6, with D unresolved. Trimming removed 6 bases at V and 6 bases at J, with 6 bases between. From germline, CDR1 is MNHEY and CDR2 SMNVEV (reference sequence). The CDR3 is 12 residues long. The CDR3, as DNA: TGTGCCAGCAGCCGGAGTAATTCACCCCTCCACTTT. Its translation is CASSRSNSPLHF.